This T cell receptor beta chain was captured in a study of T cell repertoires in cytomegalovirus infection. Overall study context: Matching HLA type, along with CMV infection, was indicated by public TCR beta signatures.

The germline V gene encodes CDR1 MGHRA and CDR2 YSYEKL. The CDR3 contains 16 residues. The trim removed 3 bases at V and 7 bases at J, leaving 8 bases unmatched. TCRdb analysed the reads with MiXCR anew, one entry per CDR3 protein. The table lists around 900,000 distinct CDR3 sequences, roughly 30% of them singletons. In this sample, this clonotype turned up a few times. Its antigen is not known. The specimen was cultured CD8+ T cells from PBMCs, collected from culture after CMV antigen stimulation. V usage is TRBV4-1 and J usage is TRBJ2-1; TRBD2 matches at 11 bases. This sequence originates from a human donor in good health (CMV status not recorded). Some clones in this sample may be carry-over from other donors' samples. DNA of the CDR3: TGCGCCAGCAGCCATATTAGCGGGGGGGCCATGAATGAGCAGTTCTTC. Protein product: CASSHISGGAMNEQFF.